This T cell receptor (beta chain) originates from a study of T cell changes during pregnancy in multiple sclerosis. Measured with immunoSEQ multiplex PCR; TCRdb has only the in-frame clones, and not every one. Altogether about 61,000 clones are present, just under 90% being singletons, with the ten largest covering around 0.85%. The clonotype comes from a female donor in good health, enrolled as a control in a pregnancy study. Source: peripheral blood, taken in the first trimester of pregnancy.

CDR3 amino acids: CASSLGVTRGFDTGELFF. CDR3 bases: TGTGCCAGCAGCTTAGGGGTCACAAGGGGCTTTGACACCGGGGAGCTGTTTTTT. The chain employs TRBV7-9 and TRBJ2-2; TRBD1 might be the D (5 bases). CDR3 length: 18 amino acids. V lost 1 base and J lost 3, with 18 bases in between. Germline V lookup: CDR1 SEHNR, CDR2 FQNEAQ (reference sequence).